This T cell receptor beta chain was identified during a study of cytomegalovirus exposure and HLA in healthy donors. With 60 Vbeta and 13 Jbeta primers, the PCR was carried out. Some clones are missing from TCRdb's copy, which holds only in-frame ones; the method was immunoSEQ multiplex PCR. The sample includes 250,000 to 350,000 clones, approximately 80% seen only once; the top ten take approximately 0.3%. Germline lookup yields CDR1 SGHDT and CDR2 YYEEEE. There are 16 residues in the CDR3. Trimming cost V 5 bases and J 3 bases; bases outside gene matches: 11. This clonotype originated in a girl aged 2 to 10 in good health and CMV-seronegative. The material sequenced was PBMCs. The chain couples TRBV5-6 to TRBJ1-1, with 9 bases matching TRBD1. As DNA, the CDR3 is TGTGCCAGCAGTCGGAGGGGGACAGGGAGGGACACTGAAGCTTTCTTT. Protein product: CASSRRGTGRDTEAFF.